This T cell receptor beta chain was identified during a study of technical replicates of blood from a handful of donors. Germline V gives CDR1 SGDLS, CDR2 YYNGEE. The CDR3 extends over 16 amino acids. Trimming took 3 bases from V and 4 from J; bases not matched to a gene: 9. This clone came up once. Using immunoSEQ multiplex PCR, the repertoire was profiled, and TCRdb retains in-frame clones only, with some absent. The repertoire has fewer than 100,000 clones, around 90% of them found once; the top ten carry roughly 0.25%. The source material was T cells isolated from PBMCs. The sequence was collected from a human donor in good health. J is TRBJ2-7 and V is TRBV9; 11 bases fit TRBD2. CDR3 sequence: CASSAGTSGSWYEQYF. CDR3 coding DNA: TGTGCCAGCAGCGCCGGGACTAGCGGTAGTTGGTACGAGCAGTACTTC.